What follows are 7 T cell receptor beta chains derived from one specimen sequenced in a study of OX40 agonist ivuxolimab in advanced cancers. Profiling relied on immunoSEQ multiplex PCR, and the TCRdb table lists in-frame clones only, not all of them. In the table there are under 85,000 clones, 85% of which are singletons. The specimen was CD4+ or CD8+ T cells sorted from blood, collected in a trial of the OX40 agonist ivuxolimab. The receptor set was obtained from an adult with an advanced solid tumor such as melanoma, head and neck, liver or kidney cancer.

The CDR3 sequence is CASSLGGGAAYNEQFF. In DNA form, the CDR3 reads TGTGCCAGCAGTTTAGGTGGGGGGGCCGCCTACAATGAGCAGTTCTTC. The J gene is TRBJ2-1, the V gene TRBV28; D is possibly TRBD2 (7 bases). Germline loops: CDR1 MDHEN, CDR2 SYDVKM. The CDR3 covers 16 residues. V was cut by 2 bases and J by 2 bases, with 13 bases left in between.

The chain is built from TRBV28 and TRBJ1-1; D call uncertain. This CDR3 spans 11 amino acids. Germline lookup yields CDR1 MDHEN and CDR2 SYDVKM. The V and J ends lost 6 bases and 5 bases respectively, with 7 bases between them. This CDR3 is CASRYRTEAFF. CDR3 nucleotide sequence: TGTGCCAGCAGATATAGGACTGAAGCTTTCTTT.

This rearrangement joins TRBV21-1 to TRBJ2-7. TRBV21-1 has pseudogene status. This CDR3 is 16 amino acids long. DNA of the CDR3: TGTGCCAGCAGCCCTCCGGGACCTGTAACGGCCTACGAGCAGTACTTC. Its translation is CASSPPGPVTAYEQYF.

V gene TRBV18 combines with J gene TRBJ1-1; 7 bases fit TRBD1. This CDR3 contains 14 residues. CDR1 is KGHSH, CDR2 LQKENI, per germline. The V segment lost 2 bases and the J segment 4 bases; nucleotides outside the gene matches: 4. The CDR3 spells CASSPMTGFTEAFF. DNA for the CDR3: TGTGCCAGCTCACCAATGACAGGGTTCACTGAAGCTTTCTTT.

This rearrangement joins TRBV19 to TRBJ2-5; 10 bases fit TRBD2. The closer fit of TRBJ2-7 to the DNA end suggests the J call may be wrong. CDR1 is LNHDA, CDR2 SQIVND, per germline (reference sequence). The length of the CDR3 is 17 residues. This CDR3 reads CASSIRSSGGQGYEQYF. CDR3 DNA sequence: TGTGCCAGTAGTATCCGGTCTAGCGGGGGCCAGGGGTACGAGCAGTACTTC.

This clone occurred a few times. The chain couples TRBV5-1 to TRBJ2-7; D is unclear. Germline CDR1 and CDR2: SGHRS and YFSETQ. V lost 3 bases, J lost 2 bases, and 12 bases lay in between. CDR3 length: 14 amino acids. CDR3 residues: CASSSIPGAYEQYF. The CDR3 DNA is TGCGCCAGCAGCTCGATCCCGGGTGCCTACGAGCAGTACTTC.

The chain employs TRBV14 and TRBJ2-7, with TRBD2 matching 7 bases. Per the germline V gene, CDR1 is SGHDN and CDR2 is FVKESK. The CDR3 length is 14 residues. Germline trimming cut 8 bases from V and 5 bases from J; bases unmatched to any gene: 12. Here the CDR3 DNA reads TGTGCCAGCGGGCGGACGGTGGGGGGGAACGAGCAGTACTTC. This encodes CASGRTVGGNEQYF.